The present entry profiles one T cell receptor beta chain with its context. The CDR3 is 12 residues long. The entry originates in a study of identical twins. TCRdb re-derived calls from the 5' RACE reads in MiXCR, one entry per CDR3 protein. The table records 700,000 or so distinct CDR3 sequences, roughly 8% of them present only once. These data were also reused for a study on yellow fever vaccine responses in identical twins.

Sequencing was performed on PBMCs. V gene TRBV21-1 combines with J gene TRBJ1-4; TRBD1, the D gene given by the table, was not confirmed from the DNA. TRBV21-1 corresponds to a pseudogene. The sequence came from a young woman in good health. The CDR3 protein is CASSNFPGRKFF. CDR3 in DNA: TGTGCCAGCAGCAATTTCCCAGGGCGGAAGTTTTTT.